This paragraph reports one TCR beta chain. The entry originates in a study of blood T cell repertoires in COVID-19. Study-level information: Donors in the United States, Italy and Spain gave samples during acute or convalescent COVID-19.

CDR1 and CDR2 (germline): ENHRY, SYGVKD. CDR3 length equals 14 residues. Between the trimmed V and J ends, which lost 10 bases and 1 base, there was a span of 16 bases. This table comes from immunoSEQ multiplex PCR, and its TCRdb copy is limited to in-frame clones, with some not included. The table records about 250,000 clones, about 85% of them present only once. The sequence was obtained from a man aged 18 to 30 with active or convalescent COVID-19. The source material was peripheral blood. The chain has TRBV10-3 and TRBJ2-5, with a tentative D call TRBD1 (6 bases). CDR3 sequence reads: CATAAGQRQETQYF. For the CDR3, the DNA is TGTGCCACCGCGGCTGGACAGCGCCAAGAGACCCAGTACTTC.